This T cell receptor beta chain was sequenced for a study of blood T cell repertoires in COVID-19. Study as a whole: The United States, Italy and Spain were the sources of the acute and convalescent COVID-19 samples. Nucleic acid was either cDNA or gDNA, and it came from T cells, B-cell-depleted T cells, or PBMCs.

In the original workflow: Amplification with reference gene primers provided the estimates of nucleated cell counts. The table came from immunoSEQ multiplex PCR; TCRdb's copy has only in-frame clones and leaves some out. V and J calls and clone size are copied from that table; D and trimming were computed from the DNA. This table holds some 93,000 clones, about 85% found once. The CDR3 consists of 18 residues. In germline, CDR1 is SGHTA, CDR2 FQGNSA. The V and J ends lost 5 bases and 2 bases, in that order; junction bases with no gene match: 15. The chain has TRBV7-2 and TRBJ1-3, with 7 bases lining up with TRBD1. The receptor was isolated from a man between 60 and 75 years old with acute or convalescent COVID-19. Sequencing input: peripheral blood. This CDR3 reads CASSPGQEIWKPGNTIYF. The CDR3 DNA reads as TGTGCCAGCAGCCCTGGACAGGAGATATGGAAACCTGGAAACACCATATATTTT. The full variable domain, its missing parts supplied by reference TRBV7-2 and TRBJ1-3, is GAGVSQSPSNKVTEKGKDVELRCDPISGHTALYWYRQSLGQGLEFLIYFQGNSAPDKSGLPSDRFSAERTGGSVSTLTIQRTQQEDSAVYLCASSPGQEIWKPGNTIYFGEGSWLTVV.